The T cell receptor (beta chain) under discussion was sequenced for a study of blood T cell repertoires in COVID-19. Study summary: T cells, B-cell-depleted T cells, or PBMCs provided the cDNA or gDNA that served as material.

Authors' processing steps: Reference gene primer amplification in the assay estimated nucleated cell counts. TCRdb keeps only in-frame clones here, not all; method: immunoSEQ multiplex PCR. That table gives V, J and clone size, and the DNA gave D and trimming. Of tens of thousands of clones in the sample, roughly 94% are singletons; the top ten hold under 5%. The CDR3 is 13 residues long. Trimming shortened V by 4 bases and J by 8 bases, and 9 bases separated the two germline ends. Germline values: CDR1 LGHDT, CDR2 YNNKEL (reference sequence). This sequence was found in a human donor with active COVID-19. The donor label of this sample is uncertain. The chain is built from TRBV3-1 (or the pseudogene TRBV3-2) and TRBJ1-6; the D is unclear. Material for sequencing was peripheral blood. The CDR3 nucleotides read TGTGCCAGCAGCCCCCGGGGAGATTCACCCCTCCACTTT. Protein sequence: CASSPRGDSPLHF.